Given below is one T cell receptor beta chain in context. The target antigen is unknown. This sample was included in a study of OX40 agonist ivuxolimab in advanced cancers. Turning to the study itself: An agonistic human IgG2 monoclonal antibody against OX40 (CD134) was given. While on treatment, patients had intravenous ivuxolimab at 0.01 to 10 mg/kg every 2 weeks.

Clones were sequenced by immunoSEQ multiplex PCR, and TCRdb holds only the in-frame ones, with some missing. The sample carries around 85,000 clones, roughly nine tenths recorded once. The study, taken as a whole, reports: Partial responders dosed at 0.1-3.0 mg/kg displayed clonal expansion ranking among the lowest.

The V segment lost 4 bases and the J segment 3 bases; nucleotides outside the gene matches: 5. The CDR3 is made up of 14 amino acids. CDR1 GTSNPN and CDR2 SVGIG come from the germline V gene (reference sequence). The chain links TRBV30 to TRBJ1-3; TRBD1 aligns across 8 bases. This specimen consisted of CD4+ or CD8+ T cells sorted from blood, obtained in a trial of the OX40 agonist ivuxolimab. This TCR was sampled from an adult with an advanced solid tumor such as melanoma, head and neck, liver or kidney cancer. The CDR3 DNA sequence: TGTGCCTGGATTGGACAGGGTGGTGGAAACACCATATATTTT. Translation gives CAWIGQGGGNTIYF.